Presented here are 17 T cell receptor beta chains from one specimen sequenced in a study of shared clonotypes between healthy human individuals. TCRdb's table, derived via immunoSEQ multiplex PCR, lists solely in-frame clones and lacks some. The sample contains around 1,000,000 clones, around 77% of which appear only once. Sequencing was done on a sample of memory CD4+ T cells from PBMCs. As to subset: CD45RA-negative fraction. These receptors originate from a young man in good health. Some clones in this sample may be carry-over from other donors' samples.

Here the CDR3 DNA reads TGTGCCAGCAGCTTAGATGGGACAGGGTACGGCTACACCTTC. Protein product: CASSLDGTGYGYTF. The chain links TRBV11-2 to TRBJ1-2; TRBD1 agrees at 9 bases. Germline V gives CDR1 SGHAT, CDR2 FQNNGV. The CDR3 is made up of 14 amino acids. The junction had 4 bases not matched to a gene; V was cut back by 0 bases and J by 8 bases.

The chain couples TRBV18 to TRBJ1-3, with TRBD1 matching 9 bases. The germline V gene encodes CDR1 KGHSH and CDR2 LQKENI. The length of the CDR3 is 17 residues. Trimming took 3 bases from V and 0 from J; bases not matched to a gene: 6. CDR3 loop: CASSPRTGDSSGNTIYF. For the CDR3, the DNA is TGTGCCAGCTCACCTCGGACAGGGGACAGCTCTGGAAACACCATATATTTT.

This chain connects TRBV28 to TRBJ1-1; 11 bases line up with TRBD1. Trimming cost V 3 bases and J 3 bases; bases outside gene matches: 3. The V gene's germline CDR1 is MDHEN and CDR2 SYDVKM. The CDR3 loop spans 15 amino acids. The CDR3 DNA reads as TGTGCCAGCAGTTTCCGGACAGGGGGCGACACTGAAGCTTTCTTT. It is translated as CASSFRTGGDTEAFF.

The genes are TRBV7-3 and TRBJ2-1; 10 bases align to TRBD2. V lost 5 bases, J lost 10 bases, and 17 bases stayed unmatched. The CDR3 has 17 amino acids. Germline V gives CDR1 SGHTA, CDR2 FQGTGA. The CDR3 here is CASSPGGGVGLAVEQFF. In DNA form, the CDR3 reads TGTGCCAGCAGCCCCGGAGGGGGGGTCGGACTAGCGGTGGAGCAGTTCTTC.

Comments on this clone: Just one base apart from a much larger clone, this may be a read error. Other DNA sequences of this sample code for an identical CDR3. The rearrangement joins TRBV2 to TRBJ1-2; 9 bases align to TRBD1. V lost 5 bases and J lost 8; bases outside the gene matches: 3. CDR1 is SNHLY and CDR2 is FYNNEI in the germline V gene. This CDR3 has 12 amino acids. DNA for the CDR3: TGTGCCAGCAGTCGACAGGGGGAGGGCTACACCTTC. Its translation is CASSRQGEGYTF.

This clone was counted once. The chain couples TRBV4-3 to TRBJ2-3; D might be TRBD1 or TRBD2, each matching 5 bases. Germline V gene lookup returns CDR1 LGHNA and CDR2 YSLEER. CDR3 length: 14 amino acids. Trimming removed 1 base at V and 4 bases at J, with 9 bases between. The CDR3 DNA reads as TGCGCCAGCAGCCAAGGGGGGAGTGCAGATACGCAGTATTTT. Amino acid sequence: CASSQGGSADTQYF.

The genes are TRBV14 and TRBJ2-7, with D uncertain. The CDR3 length is 16 residues. The V end was cut by 2 bases, the J end by 3 bases, with 17 bases between. Germline-derived CDR1 and CDR2 are SGHDN and FVKESK. The CDR3 DNA sequence: TGTGCCAGCAGCCAAACCCAACAGAGGCCCATCTACGAGCAGTACTTC. Encoded protein: CASSQTQQRPIYEQYF.

This chain links TRBV7-6 with TRBJ1-1, with D tentatively TRBD1 (6 bases). Germline CDR1 reads SGHVS; CDR2 reads FNYEAQ. V shed 1 base and J shed 4 bases, with 10 bases lying between them. CDR3 length equals 14 residues. The CDR3 DNA is TGTGCCAGCAGCTTAGGGCAGACAGGCACTGAAGCTTTCTTT. This encodes CASSLGQTGTEAFF.

This clone was counted between two and nine times. The chain carries TRBV2 and TRBJ2-3, with 7 bases identical to TRBD2. The CDR3 covers 15 residues. The germline V gene encodes CDR1 SNHLY and CDR2 FYNNEI. J gave up 4 bases and V 5 bases, and 9 bases lay outside the gene matches. As DNA, the CDR3 is TGTGCCAGCAGTAGCGGGAAGACCCGAGCAGATACGCAGTATTTT. Amino acid sequence: CASSSGKTRADTQYF.

This clone was counted a few times. Other DNA sequences from this sample encode an identical CDR3 as well. CDR3 sequence reads: CASSFGMNTEAFF. The CDR3 bases are TGTGCCAGCAGCTTCGGCATGAACACTGAAGCTTTCTTT. The rearrangement links TRBV7-9 to TRBJ1-1, with unresolved D. There are 13 residues in the CDR3. The ends were cut back, 3 bases at V and 0 bases at J, with 5 bases in the middle. Germline V lookup: CDR1 SEHNR, CDR2 FQNEAQ (reference sequence).

V gene TRBV6-5 combines with J gene TRBJ2-7; unclear D gene. Trimming pared 2 bases from V and 0 bases from J, leaving 8 bases between. The CDR3 covers 14 residues. CDR1 is MNHEY, CDR2 SVGAGI, per germline. The CDR3: CASSYEELSYEQYF. The CDR3 bases are TGTGCCAGCAGTTACGAGGAACTCTCCTACGAGCAGTACTTC.

The chain has TRBV25-1 and TRBJ1-2, with D possibly TRBD1 on 6 matching bases. CDR1 is MGHDK and CDR2 is SYGVNS in the germline V gene. This CDR3 contains 14 residues. V lost 7 bases and J 9 bases, leaving 21 bases between the germline ends. CDR3: CASTQQGGGSRYTF. CDR3 in DNA: TGTGCCAGCACCCAACAAGGGGGGGGATCGCGCTACACCTTC.

The chain couples TRBV28 to TRBJ2-3; D not resolved. Trimming removed 5 bases at V and 3 bases at J, with 9 bases between. There are 13 residues in the CDR3. Germline V gene data show CDR1 as MDHEN and CDR2 as SYDVKM. The DNA of the CDR3 is TGTGCCAGCAGTGAACTTGCAACAGATACGCAGTATTTT. Its protein is CASSELATDTQYF.

V usage is TRBV2 and J usage is TRBJ1-3; D unclear. This CDR3 spans 13 amino acids. Germline values: CDR1 SNHLY, CDR2 FYNNEI. V gave up 9 bases and J gave up 4 bases, with 13 bases separating them. The CDR3 here is CARAATEGNTIYF. CDR3 bases: TGTGCCAGAGCCGCGACCGAGGGAAACACCATATATTTT.

The chain carries TRBV5-1 and TRBJ2-1; 11 nucleotides match TRBD2. Losses at the gene ends were 4 bases for V and 4 bases for J; bases not matched to a gene: 4. CDR1 SGHRS and CDR2 YFSETQ come from the germline V gene. The CDR3 runs 15 residues. CDR3 amino acids: CASSPTSGTYNEQFF. The CDR3 coding sequence is TGCGCCAGCAGCCCGACTAGCGGGACATACAATGAGCAGTTCTTC.

CDR3 residues: CASSPDRGAGELFF. The CDR3 nucleotides read TGTGCCAGCAGCCCGGACAGGGGGGCCGGGGAGCTGTTTTTT. V is TRBV7-2 and J is TRBJ2-2; 10 bases match TRBD1. The V and J ends lost 5 bases and 6 bases, in that order; junction bases with no gene match: 3. The CDR3 is 14 amino acids. Germline V gene sequence: CDR1 SGHTA, CDR2 FQGNSA.

This rearrangement joins TRBV5-1 to TRBJ1-2; no firm D call. CDR3 length: 14 amino acids. Trimming cost V 4 bases and J 8 bases, with 18 bases left between them. Germline V gene data show CDR1 as SGHRS and CDR2 as YFSETQ. CDR3 in amino acids: CASSIESRAGGYTF. CDR3 DNA: TGCGCCAGCAGCATCGAATCTCGAGCGGGAGGCTACACCTTC.